The TCR beta chain under discussion was sequenced for a study of post-analysis software for immune sequencing data. Study-wide results and caveats: The normalized Chao1 diversity of multiple sclerosis patients was significantly lower than that of controls. By F measure, samples from a shared preparation batch strongly co-clustered. About five TRBV segments, including TRBV5-6, TRBV5-1 and TRBV20-1, were more frequent in patients than controls.

The CDR3 spans 17 residues. The germline gives CDR1 MNHNY, CDR2 SVGAGI (reference sequence). Trimming took 3 bases from V and 3 from J; bases not matched to a gene: 6. On this clonotype itself: No antigen is known for it.

Each TCR beta cDNA library carried unique molecular identifiers. Starting from about 0.98 to 11 million T cells, the study yielded roughly 0.5 million cDNA molecules. TCRdb re-analysed the PCR reads in MiXCR, keeping a single row per CDR3 protein. The sample lists 350,000 to 450,000 distinct CDR3 sequences; roughly 35% were seen once. V gene TRBV6-6 combines with J gene TRBJ2-1; 12 bases agree with TRBD2. Input material: blood. The TCR comes from a girl between 5 and 17 years old with multiple sclerosis. The CDR3, as DNA: TGTGCCAGCAGTTATGTTAGGACTAGCGGGATCTACAATGAGCAGTTCTTC. As protein: CASSYVRTSGIYNEQFF.